Sequencing of this TCR beta chain was carried out in a study of identical twins (dated by TCRdb to 2016 to 2017). Regarding the study in general: The study deep-sequenced TCR alpha and beta repertoires from monozygotic twins, unrelated adults of various ages and cord blood to test whether fetal clonotypes persist. Replicate twin experiments were performed at different times using different library preparation protocols to rule out contamination.

This clonotype was seen only a few times. It lacks a known antigen. Qualities for individual bases were not recorded, and no much larger clone is one base off. For this chain, trimming is 7 bases at the V end and 6 bases at the J end, and the number of junction bases without a gene match is 9. Reading from cysteine to phenylalanine, the CDR3 counts 13 amino acids. Left in the record is the CDR3 DNA by itself, 39 bases read in frame from the first base. From a lookup of the germline V gene, CDR1 and CDR2 are SQVTM and ANQGSEA. All donors were healthy Caucasians. The twin cohort consisted of three pairs of female monozygotic twins, all aged about 18 to 29 years. Peripheral blood mononuclear cells were used as the source from which RNA for TCR libraries was isolated. Libraries were built with 5' RACE. The instrument was an Illumina HiSeq 2000. Template switching introduced a universal primer binding site; the final cDNA contained a unique molecular identifier, enabling accurate counting of TCR cDNA molecules. Specific primers in the conserved constant-segment region were used to synthesize first-strand cDNA for the TCR alpha and beta chains. To control for contamination, every cDNA library carried two barcodes: a SMART-Mk sample barcode plus Illumina barcodes. TruSeq adapter sequences, together with Illumina sample barcodes, were added in two successive PCR steps. TCR alpha and beta cDNA libraries were sequenced on the Illumina HiSeq platform with custom primers. From the authors' description of their analysis: MiGEC was used to process raw reads and extract unique molecular identifiers, and MiXCR was used to find CDR3 positions. Recombination models were inferred per individual with the repgenHMM and IGoR tools using an EM algorithm. The analysis of shared clonotypes was done with the tcR package in R, with sharing normalized by the product of cloneset sizes. To study raw recombination without the effects of thymic and clonal selection, out-of-frame nonproductive sequences were analyzed. Starting from the raw public reads, TCRdb applied fastp trimming at Q25, assembled clones with MiXCR and retained in-frame beta chains. When rows share a CDR3 protein, they turn into one entry using the most common DNA and genes. The V and J calls follow TCRdb's processing rather than the paper's. The sample table contains 700,000 or so distinct CDR3 sequences; only one count was recorded for about 20% of them. Jointly, the top ten make up roughly 4% of the sample.

Overall study outcomes, separate from this receptor: Abundant cord blood beta clonotypes had fewer insertions, young adult naive repertoires showed a similar but weaker trend, and memory repertoires showed no such trend. The excess sharing between twins in beta out-of-frame sequences was weaker because fewer shared sequences reduced the signal-to-noise ratio. In monozygotic twins, out-of-frame TCR alpha sharing was systematically underestimated by recombination models, although the models agreed with sharing between unrelated individuals. Zero-insertion analyses could be partly confounded by invariant T cells such as MAIT and iNKT, although diverse VJ usage argued against such confounding for most clonotypes. Conclusions relied on cross-sectional statistical analysis, since the same donors could not be followed over many years. Compared with coincidental sharing between unrelated individuals, out-of-frame TCR alpha sequences shared between twins showed an excess of sequences with low generation probability.

The same sample was also studied in work on T cells expressing NK-cell markers. Reported in the second study: Three sorted T-cell subsets (CD3+CD56+NKG2C+, CD3+CD56+NKG2C- and CD3+CD56-NKG2C+) from fewer than 10 donors had their TCR beta-chain repertoires profiled. Among the eight sequenced donors, seven were HCMV-seropositive and one was HCMV-seronegative. To restrict sorting to alphabetaTCR-expressing T cells, an anti-gammadeltaTCR antibody was added in several experiments. For roughly six donors, the dominant CD3+CD56+NKG2C+ clonotypes were among the top 10 CD8+ clonotypes and accounted for roughly 1.0-7.5% of CD8+ T cells. Those dominant clonotypes were again the most abundant among CD3+CD56-NKG2C+ cells in a handful of donors, at roughly 25-60.1%. Whether the expanded NKG2C-expressing T cell clones were specific for HCMV antigens was left unclear. Randomly selected healthy volunteers, three men and five women, were used as the eight sequenced donors. HCMV-specific IgG was detected in serum with a commercial ELISA kit to determine HCMV serostatus. For about 6 donors, unsorted PBMC were also used to sequence bulk peripheral blood T-cell repertoires. MIGEC handled demultiplexing of the reads and grouping by UMI, while MiTCR was used to assemble and quantify clonotypes. Only TCR cDNA sequences supported by at least two reads were kept to exclude erroneous sequences. The tcR package was used for downstream repertoire analysis, and clonotypes were matched between fractions using CDR3 nucleotide sequence together with V segment. VDJmatch was used to annotate antigen specificity against VDJdb, with one amino acid substitution in CDR3 allowed.

The TCR was taken from a woman between 18 and 29 years old in good health. Sequenced: PBMCs. The sequence joins TRBV29-1 to TRBJ1-2; 9 junctional bases match TRBD1. The nucleotide sequence is TGCAGCGCCGGACGGGACAGGGTCAATGGCTACACCTTC. Translated, this is CSAGRDRVNGYTF.